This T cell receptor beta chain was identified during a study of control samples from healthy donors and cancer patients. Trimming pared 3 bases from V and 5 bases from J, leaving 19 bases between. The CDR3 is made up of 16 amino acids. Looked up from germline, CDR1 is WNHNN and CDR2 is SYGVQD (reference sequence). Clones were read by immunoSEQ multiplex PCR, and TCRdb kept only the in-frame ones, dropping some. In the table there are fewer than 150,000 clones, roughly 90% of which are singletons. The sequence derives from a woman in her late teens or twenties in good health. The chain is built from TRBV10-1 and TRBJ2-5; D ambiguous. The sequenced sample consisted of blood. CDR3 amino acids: CASSDLQVSPRETQYF. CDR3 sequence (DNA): TGCGCCAGCAGTGATCTGCAGGTATCCCCGCGGGAGACCCAGTACTTC.